Presented here are 5 T cell receptor beta chains from one specimen sequenced in a study of technical replicates of blood from a few donors. Profiled with immunoSEQ multiplex PCR; TCRdb holds only in-frame clones, not every one. The sample has more than 90,000 clones; around 96% are singletons. Sequencing used T cells isolated from PBMCs. These receptors came from a human donor in good health.

This clone came up a few times. V gene TRBV28 combines with J gene TRBJ1-1; 10 bases agree with TRBD1. The V and J ends lost 2 bases and 5 bases, in that order; junction bases with no gene match: 2. This CDR3 comprises 14 residues. Germline V CDR1 and CDR2: MDHEN, SYDVKM. DNA for the CDR3: TGTGCCAGCAGTTTACTGGGACAGGGGACTGAAGCTTTCTTT. Translated, it gives CASSLLGQGTEAFF.

The chain combines TRBV5-1 with TRBJ1-4, with a tentative D call TRBD1 (5 bases). This CDR3 comprises 16 residues. The germline V and J ends were trimmed by 7 bases and 0 bases, with 16 bases remaining between them. CDR1 and CDR2 (germline): SGHRS, YFSETQ. The CDR3: CASPRWGEATNEKLFF. CDR3 sequence (DNA): TGCGCCAGCCCACGCTGGGGGGAGGCAACTAATGAAAAACTGTTTTTT. The full variable domain, completed using reference TRBV5-1 and TRBJ1-4, is KAGVTQTPRYLIKTRGQQVTLSCSPISGHRSVSWYQQTPGQGLQFLFEYFSETQRNKGNFPGRFSGRQFSNSRSEMNVSTLELGDSALYLCASPRWGEATNEKLFFGSGTQLSVL.

The J gene is TRBJ1-2, the V gene TRBV5-1; 8 bases are a match to TRBD1. The CDR3 is 13 residues long. Per germline, CDR1 SGHRS and CDR2 YFSETQ. V lost 5 bases and J lost 6; bases outside the gene matches: 6. Written as DNA, the CDR3 is TGCGCCAGCAGTTCGGACAGGGTGGATGGCTACACCTTC. It yields the protein CASSSDRVDGYTF.

The chain is built from TRBV7-2 and TRBJ1-4; D is unclear. Germline CDR1 is SGHTA and CDR2 is FQGNSA. Deletions cut 5 bases from V and 7 bases from J, with 20 bases between. The CDR3 runs to 16 residues. The CDR3: CASSLPSRIEGEKLFF. CDR3 nucleotides: TGTGCCAGCAGCCTCCCTTCTCGCATAGAGGGTGAAAAACTGTTTTTT. Looking up the rest from reference TRBV7-2 and TRBJ1-4 gives the full variable domain: GAGVSQSPSNKVTEKGKDVELRCDPISGHTALYWYRQSLGQGLEFLIYFQGNSAPDKSGLPSDRFSAERTGGSVSTLTIQRTQQEDSAVYLCASSLPSRIEGEKLFFGSGTQLSVL.

The chain couples TRBV2 to TRBJ2-7; 9 nucleotides align to TRBD1. Germline trimming cut 2 bases from V and 6 bases from J; bases unmatched to any gene: 5. Germline CDR1 reads SNHLY; CDR2 reads FYNNEI. The CDR3 covers 14 residues. DNA of the CDR3: TGTGCCAGCAGTGAAAGGGACAGGGCTCGCGAGCAGTACTTC. It codes for CASSERDRAREQYF.